What follows is one TCR beta chain and its context. Its antigen remains unknown. This entry comes from a study of cytotoxic CD8 clonotypes in ibrutinib-treated CLL. On the study more broadly: Responses comprised 24 partial and 2 complete; at median about 71 months, about 15 remained remitted and around twelve progressed. Averaging across samples gave approximately 250,000 productive templates and approximately 87,000 productive rearrangements. The study's findings and limits: Contraction or stability on treatment characterized the public clonotypes, which were uncommon.

Method: immunoSEQ multiplex PCR; TCRdb's copy keeps in-frame clones and lacks some. The sample carries 160,000 or so clones, roughly 88% recorded once. V was clipped by 6 bases and J by 2 bases, with 13 bases between them. This CDR3 has 13 residues. Germline loops: CDR1 SQVTM, CDR2 ANQGSEA. The receptor comes from a human donor with chronic lymphocytic leukemia. This rearrangement joins TRBV29-1 to TRBJ1-1; tentative D call: TRBD1 (6 bases). The sample consisted of PBMCs, taken at disease progression, from a patient treated with ibrutinib. CDR3 loop: CSVSGQPNTEAFF. CDR3 DNA: TGCAGCGTAAGTGGACAGCCTAACACTGAAGCTTTCTTT.